This entry features one T cell receptor (beta chain) sequence. The specificity of this receptor is unknown. Since a much larger clone is just one base distant, this may be a read error. Using the deep immunoSEQ assay, multiplex PCR amplified TCR CDR3 regions from genomic DNA. Extracted genomic DNA from each cell subset was spread evenly across all wells of several immunoSEQ 96-well plates, with each plate serving as a replicate. For unsorted PBMC, 250 to 300 ng genomic DNA, equal to approximately 30,000 T cell genomes, was loaded into each replicate PCR. Unsorted PBMC genomic DNA was sequenced across ten immunoSEQ deep assay plates. The purified libraries were quantified using a Qubit 3.0 fluorometer, sized with a Bioanalyzer 2100, and then quantified again using the KAPA Library Quantification kit. Every immunoSEQ 96-well plate was sequenced on a dedicated single-read 150-cycle Illumina NextSeq 550 flow cell. Per the authors' processing: The immunoSEQ output contained only junctional sequences without quality scores, so filtering could not match that applied to full-length reads. To assign V/J genes and CDR3, sequences were annotated using PyIR, a Python wrapper for IgBLAST v1.9, with IMGT germline references. Reads were removed for weak V/J assignments (E-value above 1e-6), missing CDR3, stop codons, out-of-frame junctions, or ambiguous translated residues. A V3J clonotype was defined by an identical inferred V gene, J gene, and CDR3 amino acid sequence. To compute the percentage overlap between repertoires, the number of shared unique clonotypes was divided by the size of the smaller repertoire. RTK rarefaction, the Chao1 estimator, and Recon v2.1 estimates of unobserved clonotypes were used to assess repertoire richness. What TCRdb holds here is the immuneACCESS table cut down to in-frame rearrangements. Part of the clones is not present; checked against another copy, under half of the missing clones reflect an unresolved V gene, and the others are unexplained. That table gives V, J and clone size, and the DNA gave D and trimming. The sample table contains some 490,000 clones; only one count was recorded for approximately 81% of them. The ten largest clones take up over 9.5% of the sample.

The data originate from a study of shared clonotypes between healthy human individuals (dated by TCRdb to the early 2020s). About the investigation overall: Two women and a few men aged 18 to 49 years were included in the cohort. The study deeply sequenced blood TCR repertoires of about 5 healthy adults to estimate repertoire size and the extent of clonotype sharing between individuals. Libraries were prepared and TCR repertoires were sequenced by different laboratories using diverse techniques, in order to increase sequencing depth and limit assay-specific biases. Leukapheresis yielded between about 0.94 and 8.9 billion PBMCs per donor.

Trimming costs V 2 bases and J 1 base, and their ends lie 5 bases apart. Sequences MNHEY (CDR1) and SVGAGI (CDR2) are obtained from the germline V gene. The CDR3 goes from the cysteine to the phenylalanine over 13 residues. The only DNA kept is the CDR3, 39 bases in frame from the first base. What the research found in general, with its limitations: Sampling was limited to blood, and TCR repertoires in tissue likely differ from TCR repertoires in blood. The small number of donors limited the genetic and exposure-history diversity represented. Pairwise subsampling led to the expectation that sequencing depth would affect the degree of clonotype sharing among donors.

Healthy HIV-negative adults with no recently reported acute infections or vaccinations were included as donors. Every donor was a Caucasian adult living in Nashville, Tennessee, USA. For unsorted samples, approximately 89 million PBMCs were counted, and genomic DNA was extracted using the QIAamp DNA Blood Mini kit. Blood was obtained by leukapheresis, after which PBMCs were separated by Ficoll-Histopaque density gradient centrifugation and cryopreserved in liquid nitrogen vapor phase. Sequencing was done on a sample of PBMCs. The receptor comes from a middle-aged woman in good health. Some clones in this sample may be carry-over from other donors' samples. This chain is built from TRBV6-5 and TRBJ1-1; no D gene call is confident. CDR3 loop: CASSYEGNTEAFF. Read as DNA, the sequence is TGTGCCAGCAGTTACGAAGGGAACACTGAAGCTTTCTTT.